This note documents a single T cell receptor (beta chain) sequence. Its antigen is still unknown. This sample stems from a study of T cell responses to AZD1222 COVID-19 vaccine. Study-level findings and limits: Increases in Spike-specific TCR breadth and depth were seen after two AZD1222 doses. CD4 TCRs associated with vaccination spanned spike, dominating at 160-218 and 743-854.

TCRdb's table, derived via immunoSEQ multiplex PCR, lists solely in-frame clones and lacks some. In the table there are 130,000 to 150,000 clones, approximately 90% of which are singletons. The receptor's source is an adult in good health. The source was peripheral blood, collected on day 0 of AZD1222 vaccination.

CDR3 region: CASSFWGRARYEQYF. In DNA form, the CDR3 reads TGTGCCAGCAGCTTTTGGGGGAGGGCCAGATACGAGCAGTACTTC. V usage is TRBV5-4 and J usage is TRBJ2-7; 7 positions match TRBD2. There are 15 residues in the CDR3. Germline assignment: CDR1 SGHNT and CDR2 YYREEE (reference sequence). V lost 2 bases to trimming and J lost 4 bases; unmatched junction nucleotides: 9.